This passage covers 24 T cell receptor beta chains from one sample sequenced in a study of T cell clonality in common variable immunodeficiency. Clones were sequenced by immunoSEQ multiplex PCR, and TCRdb holds only the in-frame ones, with some missing. Listed here are tens of thousands of clones without any singletons, the top ten holding 3% to 3.5%. Sequenced sample: peripheral blood mononuclear cells. These receptors were obtained from a person aged 18 to 75 in good health.

In its sample, this clone was seen many times. The read terminates 3 residues before the CDR3 end, so the remaining end is supplied by the germline J gene. J is TRBJ1-1 and V is TRBV29-1, with unresolved D. This CDR3 comprises 13 residues. Trimming stripped 7 bases from V and 1 base from J, with 13 bases between. CDR1 and CDR2 (germline): SQVTM, ANQGSEA. The sequenced part of the CDR3 DNA is TGCAGCGCTGCGACGTCAGGGAACACTGAA. This sequence encodes CSAATSGNTE. The whole CDR3 reads CSAATSGNTEAFF. The full variable domain, its missing parts supplied by reference TRBV29-1 and TRBJ1-1, is SAVISQKPSRDICQRGTSLTIQCQVDSQVTMMFWYRQQPGQSLTLIATANQGSEATYESGFVIDKFPISRPNLTFSTLTVSNMSPEDSSIYLCSAATSGNTEAFFGQGTRLTVV.

This clone was recorded at least ten times. Sequencing ends 3 residues short of the CDR3 end; the germline J gene provides the rest. The chain joins TRBV20-1 to TRBJ2-7; 10 nucleotides match TRBD1. Germline lookup yields CDR1 DFQATT and CDR2 SNEGSKA (reference sequence). V was pared by 6 bases and J by 4 bases, with 6 bases of the junction left unmatched. The CDR3 runs 13 residues. CDR3 residues: CSAPTGGAYEQYF. The CDR3 DNA, read in part, is TGCAGTGCCCCGACAGGGGGCGCTTACGAG.

The sample holds many counts of this clone. The CDR3 end is not reached by the read, which stops 3 residues before it; the germline J gene fills it in. This chain joins TRBV4-2 and TRBJ1-3; D is possibly TRBD1 (5 bases). V was trimmed by 1 base and J by 3 bases, leaving 13 bases between them. CDR1 is LGHNA and CDR2 is YNFKEQ in the germline V gene. The CDR3 has 16 residues. The part of the CDR3 DNA that was read is TGTGCCAGCAGCCAAGTTTGGGGCATGGATGGAAACACC. It is translated as CASSQVWGMDGNT. Given in full, the CDR3 is CASSQVWGMDGNTIYF.

This clone was counted ten times or more. The CDR3 is cut off 3 residues early in the read; its end comes from the germline J gene. The chain joins TRBV6-2 or TRBV6-3 to TRBJ2-7, with TRBD2 identical over 7 bases. CDR3 length: 15 residues. V shed 0 bases and J 3 bases; nucleotides not matched to a gene: 5. The germline V gene encodes CDR1 MNHEY and CDR2 SVGEGT. The chain's CDR3 is CASSYSGTMFYEQYF. CDR3 bases read: TGTGCCAGCAGTTACTCCGGGACTATGTTCTACGAG.

This clone has a count of ten or more. The read halts 3 residues ahead of the CDR3 end, with the missing end drawn from the germline J gene. The rearrangement joins TRBV7-8 to TRBJ2-5; TRBD2 matches 12 bases. CDR1 and CDR2 (germline): SGHVS, FQNEAQ. V gave up 4 bases and J gave up 5 bases; unmatched junction bases: 2. CDR3 length: 14 amino acids. The CDR3 region is CASSWTSGKETQYF. The part of the CDR3 DNA that was read is TGTGCCAGCAGCTGGACTAGCGGGAAGGAGACC. Filled out from reference TRBV7-8 and TRBJ2-5, the complete variable domain reads GAGVSQSPRYKVAKRGQDVALRCDPISGHVSLFWYQQALGQGPEFLTYFQNEAQLDKSGLPSDRFFAERPEGSVSTLKIQRTQQEDSAVYLCASSWTSGKETQYFGPGTRLLVL.

In its sample, this clone was seen many times. The read terminates 3 residues before the CDR3 end, so the remaining end is supplied by the germline J gene. The chain couples TRBV10-3 to TRBJ2-7; D perhaps matches TRBD2 (6 bases). V lost 0 bases to trimming and J lost 1 base, with 7 bases between them. The CDR3 sequence is 14 residues long. Germline-derived CDR1 and CDR2 are ENHRY and SYGVKD. The CDR3 bases that were read are TGTGCCATCAGTGAGTCCGGACTATCCTACGAG. It translates to CAISESGLSYE. The whole CDR3 sequence reads CAISESGLSYEQYF.

The table lists this clone with many counts. The read ends 3 residues shy of where the CDR3 ends; the end is completed using the germline J gene. The chain joins TRBV6-2 or TRBV6-3 to TRBJ2-1; D may be TRBD1 (6 bases). CDR3 length equals 17 residues. Germline V gene lookup returns CDR1 MNHEY and CDR2 SVGEGT. V shed 0 bases and J shed 4 bases, with 16 bases lying between them. The CDR3 DNA, read in part, is TGTGCCAGCAGTTACTCTTGGGGGACACCACCTTACAATGAG. Protein: CASSYSWGTPPYNE. The full CDR3 protein is CASSYSWGTPPYNEQFF.

This clone was counted at least ten times. The read ends 3 residues shy of where the CDR3 ends; the end is completed using the germline J gene. The J gene is TRBJ1-1, the V gene TRBV5-1; D is perhaps TRBD1 (6 bases). Germline values: CDR1 SGHRS, CDR2 YFSETQ. CDR3 length equals 13 residues. The V end lost 6 bases, the J end lost 3 bases, and 12 bases lay between the germline ends. The CDR3 spells CASNREGDTEAFF. CDR3 bases read: TGCGCCAGCAATAGAGAGGGGGACACTGAA.

This clone came up many times. The read gets to within 3 residues of the CDR3 end, and the germline J gene fills in the rest. V gene TRBV7-9 combines with J gene TRBJ2-7; a possible D gene is TRBD2 (5 bases). CDR1 and CDR2 (germline): SEHNR, FQNEAQ (reference sequence). V dropped 1 base and J dropped 0 bases, with 10 bases sitting between them. This CDR3 spans 15 amino acids. CDR3 sequence reads: CASSLVPGISYEQYF. CDR3 DNA, as far as it was read: TGTGCCAGCAGCTTAGTTCCGGGGATCTCCTACGAG.

This clone was recorded at least ten times. The read stops 3 residues short of the end of the CDR3; the missing end is completed from the germline J gene. The chain carries TRBV5-1 and TRBJ2-1; D might be TRBD2 (5 bases). This CDR3 contains 14 residues. Trimming cost V 1 base and J 5 bases, with 10 bases left between them. Germline assignment: CDR1 SGHRS and CDR2 YFSETQ. CDR3 DNA (partial): TGCGCCAGCAGCTTGTTGGCTAGCAACAATGAG. Encoded protein: CASSLLASNNE. The CDR3, in full, reads CASSLLASNNEQFF.

This clone has a count of ten or more. The CDR3 loop is CASSLALAGLTYEQYF. The part of the CDR3 DNA that was read is TGCGCCAGCAGCTTGGCCCTAGCGGGACTTACCTACGAG. V usage is TRBV5-1 and J usage is TRBJ2-7; TRBD2 matches at 9 bases. With the read ending 3 residues before the CDR3 end, the germline J gene is used to fill in that end. Trimming removed 0 bases from V and 2 bases from J; junction bases left unmatched: 6. Germline lookup yields CDR1 SGHRS and CDR2 YFSETQ. The CDR3 contains 16 residues. The entire variable domain, with the rest obtained from reference TRBV5-1 and TRBJ2-7, is as follows: KAGVTQTPRYLIKTRGQQVTLSCSPISGHRSVSWYQQTPGQGLQFLFEYFSETQRNKGNFPGRFSGRQFSNSRSEMNVSTLELGDSALYLCASSLALAGLTYEQYFGPGTRLTVT.

There are many counts of this clone. The CDR3 end is not reached by the read, which stops 3 residues before it; the germline J gene fills it in. This chain uses TRBV2 with TRBJ2-1, with TRBD2 identical over 14 bases. The CDR3 consists of 16 residues. Germline values: CDR1 SNHLY, CDR2 FYNNEI. V lost 7 bases and J lost 5; bases outside the gene matches: 7. The sequenced CDR3 bases are TGTGCCAGCAAGAGGACTAGCGGGAGGAACGACAATGAG. Encoded protein: CASKRTSGRNDNE. From start to end, the CDR3 is CASKRTSGRNDNEQFF.

This clone has ten or more counts. The read ends 3 residues before the CDR3 terminus; that terminus is restored from the germline J gene. Other nucleotide sequences in the sample specify the same CDR3. The genes are TRBV2 and TRBJ1-2; maybe TRBD1 (6 bases). Trimming left V 8 bases short and J 7 bases short, with 17 bases between. This CDR3 has 13 amino acids. Germline CDR1 is SNHLY and CDR2 is FYNNEI. The sequenced part of the CDR3 DNA is TGTGCCAGCTCAAAAACAGGGTTATCTGGC. This translates into CASSKTGLSG. The entire CDR3 sequence reads CASSKTGLSGYTF.

This clone was found a few times. The read halts 3 residues ahead of the CDR3 end, with the missing end drawn from the germline J gene. The rearrangement links TRBV18 to TRBJ2-7, with D maybe TRBD2 (5 bases). The V gene's germline CDR1 is KGHSH and CDR2 LQKENI. There are 13 residues in the CDR3. The V and J ends lost 1 base and 2 bases respectively, with 6 bases between them. Partial CDR3 DNA: TGTGCCAGCTCACCACAGAGGGCCTACGAG. It yields the protein CASSPQRAYE. The entire CDR3 sequence reads CASSPQRAYEQYF.

This clone was seen repeatedly, ten times or more. Read sequence stops 3 residues before the CDR3 end, and the germline J gene provides the missing end. The chain joins TRBV6-4 to TRBJ2-1; D is ambiguous. The CDR3 has 15 residues. Trimming stripped 2 bases from V and 5 bases from J, with 13 bases between. Germline CDR1 and CDR2: MRHNA and SNTAGT. The CDR3: CASSDASGGNNEQFF. CDR3 DNA (partial): TGTGCCAGCAGTGACGCGTCTGGCGGCAACAATGAG.

This clone has ten or more counts. The read ends 3 residues before the CDR3 terminus; that terminus is restored from the germline J gene. The chain has TRBV5-1 and TRBJ2-3; D call uncertain. Germline CDR1 and CDR2: SGHRS and YFSETQ. Trimming shortened V by 0 bases and J by 4 bases, and 12 bases separated the two germline ends. CDR3 length: 15 residues. The CDR3 here is CASSLGTQRADTQYF. The covered CDR3 bases are TGCGCCAGCAGCTTGGGTACTCAACGTGCAGATACG. The full variable domain, rest sourced from reference TRBV5-1 and TRBJ2-3, is KAGVTQTPRYLIKTRGQQVTLSCSPISGHRSVSWYQQTPGQGLQFLFEYFSETQRNKGNFPGRFSGRQFSNSRSEMNVSTLELGDSALYLCASSLGTQRADTQYFGPGTRLTVL.

This clone was found many times. The read ends 3 residues before the CDR3 terminus; that terminus is restored from the germline J gene. This chain joins TRBV29-1 and TRBJ2-7; 15 bases align to TRBD2. Germline V gene sequence: CDR1 SQVTM, CDR2 ANQGSEA. V dropped 4 bases and J dropped 3; count of bases not matched to a gene: 1. The CDR3 runs to 14 residues. Partial CDR3 DNA: TGCAGCGTTGGGGGACTAGCGGGAGGCTACGAG. This sequence encodes CSVGGLAGGYE. The whole CDR3 sequence reads CSVGGLAGGYEQYF.

There are many counts of this clone. The sequenced fragment ends 3 residues before the CDR3 boundary, so the rest is inferred from the germline J gene. The chain employs TRBV12-3 or TRBV12-4 and TRBJ2-4; D may be TRBD2 (6 bases). This CDR3 spans 16 amino acids. The DNA read from the CDR3 is TGTGCCAGCAGTCCCCCGGGACTGCCTTCTTCGTTCGTT. It yields the protein CASSPPGLPSSFV. The CDR3 in full is CASSPPGLPSSFVQYF.

At least ten counts were recorded for this clone. CDR3 in amino acids: CSATGLAGEGQETQYF. The sequenced CDR3 bases are TGCAGTGCTACCGGACTAGCGGGAGAGGGCCAAGAGACG. This rearrangement joins TRBV20-1 to TRBJ2-3; TRBD2 matches 13 bases. The sequenced fragment ends 3 residues before the CDR3 boundary, so the rest is inferred from the germline J gene. The CDR3 has 16 residues. The germline gives CDR1 DFQATT, CDR2 SNEGSKA (reference sequence).

In its sample, this clone was seen many times. The sequence runs out 3 residues before the end of the CDR3; the remainder is reconstructed from the germline J gene. The rearrangement links TRBV5-5 to TRBJ1-3; no clear D. The V gene's germline CDR1 is SGHKS and CDR2 YYEKEE (reference sequence). There are 14 residues in the CDR3. Trimming shortened V by 0 bases and J by 4 bases, and 8 bases separated the two germline ends. The CDR3 protein is CASSLAGSGNTIYF. CDR3 bases read: TGTGCCAGCAGCTTGGCCGGTTCAGGAAACACC.

This clone occurred many times. The read ends 3 residues early relative to the CDR3; the germline J gene fills the gap. This sequence joins TRBV5-1 and TRBJ2-5; possible D gene TRBD2, 8 bases. Germline loops: CDR1 SGHRS, CDR2 YFSETQ. With 4 bases removed from V and 5 bases from J, the gap between germline ends came to 21 bases. The length of the CDR3 is 16 residues. The sequenced CDR3 bases are TGCGCCAGCAGCCCTGCCGGGAGGGGGCTAGGGGAGACC. It yields the protein CASSPAGRGLGET. The entire CDR3 protein reads CASSPAGRGLGETQYF.

This clone was found many times. Read sequence stops 3 residues before the CDR3 end, and the germline J gene provides the missing end. This chain uses TRBV7-9 with TRBJ2-7, with D maybe TRBD1 (6 bases). CDR1 is SEHNR, CDR2 FQNEAQ, per germline (reference sequence). V lost 4 bases and J 3 bases, leaving 7 bases between the germline ends. The CDR3 contains 12 residues. The sequenced part of the CDR3 DNA is TGTGCCAGCAGCTCACAGGGCTACGAG. Translated: CASSSQGYE. In full, the CDR3 reads CASSSQGYEQYF. Using reference TRBV7-9 and TRBJ2-7 for the parts outside the CDR3, the full variable domain is DTGVSQNPRHKITKRGQNVTFRCDPISEHNRLYWYRQTLGQGPEFLTYFQNEAQLEKSRLLSDRFSAERPKGSFSTLEIQRTEQGDSAMYLCASSSQGYEQYFGPGTRLTVT.

This clone showed up many times. The missing CDR3 end, 3 residues past where the read stops, is filled in from the germline J gene. V and J are TRBV5-8 and TRBJ2-1; 7 bases match TRBD1. Germline V gives CDR1 SGHTS, CDR2 YDEGEE. Losses at the gene ends were 0 bases for V and 7 bases for J; bases not matched to a gene: 4. This CDR3 contains 14 residues. CDR3 bases read: TGTGCCAGCAGCTTGGAGACAGGGATAAATGAG. It translates to CASSLETGINE. The full CDR3 sequence reads CASSLETGINEQFF.

In this sample, this clone turned up many times. CDR3 sequence: CASSRTSGTYNEQFF. The DNA read from the CDR3 is TGTGCCAGCAGCAGGACTAGCGGAACCTACAATGAG. The chain links TRBV28 to TRBJ2-1, with 10 nucleotides matching TRBD2. The CDR3 end lies 3 residues beyond the end of the read and is filled in from the germline J gene. V gave up 6 bases and J gave up 2 bases; unmatched junction bases: 4. The CDR3 extends over 15 amino acids. The germline V gene has CDR1 MDHEN and CDR2 SYDVKM.